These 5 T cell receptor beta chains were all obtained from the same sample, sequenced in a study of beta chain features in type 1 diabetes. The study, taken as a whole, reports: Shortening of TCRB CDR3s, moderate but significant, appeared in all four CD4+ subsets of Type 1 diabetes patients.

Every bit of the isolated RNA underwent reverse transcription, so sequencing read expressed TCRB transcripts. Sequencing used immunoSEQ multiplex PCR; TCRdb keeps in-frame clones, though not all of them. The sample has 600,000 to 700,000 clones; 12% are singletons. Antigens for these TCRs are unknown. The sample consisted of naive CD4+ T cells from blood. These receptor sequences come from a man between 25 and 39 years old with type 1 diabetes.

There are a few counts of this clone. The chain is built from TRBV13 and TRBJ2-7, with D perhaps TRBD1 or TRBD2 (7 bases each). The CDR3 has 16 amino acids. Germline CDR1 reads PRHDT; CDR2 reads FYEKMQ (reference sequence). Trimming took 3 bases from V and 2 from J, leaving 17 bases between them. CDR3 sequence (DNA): TGTGCCAGCAGCTTCAGGGGGGGCGGGGCCCCCTACGAGCAGTACTTC. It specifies CASSFRGGGAPYEQYF.

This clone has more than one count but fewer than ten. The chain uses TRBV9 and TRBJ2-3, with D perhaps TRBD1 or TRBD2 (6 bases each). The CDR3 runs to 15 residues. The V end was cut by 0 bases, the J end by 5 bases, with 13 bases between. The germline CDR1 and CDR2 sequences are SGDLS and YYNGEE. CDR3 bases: TGTGCCAGCAGCGTAGACGGGGGCTCAAAAGATACGCAGTATTTT. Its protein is CASSVDGGSKDTQYF.

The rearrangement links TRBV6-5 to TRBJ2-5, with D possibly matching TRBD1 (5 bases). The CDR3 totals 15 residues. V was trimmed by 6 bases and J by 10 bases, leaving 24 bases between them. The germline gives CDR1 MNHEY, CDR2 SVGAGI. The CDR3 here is CASRPTHSGQENQYF. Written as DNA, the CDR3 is TGTGCCAGCAGACCGACTCACTCAGGGCAGGAAAACCAGTACTTC.

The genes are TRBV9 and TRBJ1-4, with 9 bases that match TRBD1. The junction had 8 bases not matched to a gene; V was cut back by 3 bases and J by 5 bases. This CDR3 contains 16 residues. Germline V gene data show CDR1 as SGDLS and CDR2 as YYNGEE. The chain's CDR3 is CASSAVTGGGNEKLFF. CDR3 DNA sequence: TGTGCCAGCAGCGCCGTCACAGGGGGCGGCAATGAAAAACTGTTTTTT.

The CDR3 loop is CASSLPGTGRHTIYF. The CDR3 coding sequence is TGTGCCAGCAGCTTACCAGGGACAGGGCGACACACCATATATTTT. The chain links TRBV5-6 to TRBJ1-3, with 9 nucleotides matching TRBD1. This CDR3 has 15 amino acids. V was clipped by 2 bases and J by 8 bases; unmatched bases: 8. Per the germline V gene, CDR1 is SGHDT and CDR2 is YYEEEE.